This TCR beta chain stems from a study of shared T cell receptors in the human thymus. There are 18 residues in the CDR3. V gave up 4 bases and J gave up 4 bases, with 26 bases separating them. Germline V gene data show CDR1 as SGHTS and CDR2 as YDEGEE. Clones were read by immunoSEQ multiplex PCR, and TCRdb kept only the in-frame ones, dropping some. The sample contains 550,000 to 800,000 clones, 80% to 90% of which appear only once. These same records also appear under a second study, on human thymus T cells. From that study: Having corrective surgery for congenital heart defects, healthy Finnish infants were the ones who donated. Thymus was obtained from resections taken during corrective heart surgery. Thymic as well as blood repertoires seemed to favor certain V and J genes unevenly. Unrelated individuals were reported by related research to share highly overlapping thymic repertoires.

The chain uses TRBV5-8 and TRBJ2-5, with D maybe TRBD1 (5 bases). Material for sequencing was thymocytes. This sequence was found in a girl less than two years old with a congenital heart defect. CDR3: CASSPVPLSTDTPETQYF. The DNA for the CDR3 is TGTGCCAGCAGCCCTGTCCCCCTATCGACAGATACCCCAGAGACCCAGTACTTC.